The clone carrying this T cell receptor beta chain was detected a few times. Antigen: not known. The data derive from a study of blood T cells in healthy people across ages. Looked up from germline, CDR1 is SGHDT and CDR2 is YYEEEE. The CDR3 length is 20 residues. The V end was cut by 4 bases, the J end by 5 bases, with 33 bases between. The study recruited healthy Caucasian donors from Russia who were aged about 6 to 100. The study's findings and limits: Naive T cell percentage showed a strong correlation with TCR beta diversity.

A J-beta primer mix and a sample-barcoded 5' primer were used in a second PCR of roughly 6 to 11 cycles. Each cDNA molecule was tagged by a template-switch adaptor with 12 random nucleotides. There were at least 2.5 million CDR3-containing paired-end reads obtained from each sample. TCRdb re-called the 5' RACE reads through MiXCR, storing one row per CDR3 protein. The sample has approximately 810,000 distinct CDR3 sequences; roughly 40% are singletons. The chain uses TRBV5-6 and TRBJ1-2, with D possibly matching TRBD1 (5 bases). Source material: blood. The sequence was collected from a man between 18 and 35 years old in good health. CDR3 sequence: CASSIRDPITQRAIVYGYTF. Here the CDR3 DNA reads TGTGCCAGCAGCATCCGGGACCCGATCACCCAGCGGGCTATTGTTTATGGCTACACCTTC.